Given below is one T cell receptor (beta chain) in context. Assay used: immunoSEQ multiplex PCR; TCRdb lists only in-frame clones, some missing. The sample consists of 90,000 or so clones, approximately 88% of them appearing once. V was trimmed by 7 bases and J by 2 bases, leaving 12 bases between them. The CDR3 has 15 residues. CDR1 is MNHEY, CDR2 SVGAGI, per germline. This specimen comes from a study of blood T cell repertoires in COVID-19. Whole-study context: The United States, Italy and Spain were the sources of the acute and convalescent COVID-19 samples.

This TCR derives from a man in his fifties or sixties with acute or convalescent COVID-19. The rearrangement joins TRBV6-5 to TRBJ1-6; D unclear. The sample taken for sequencing was peripheral blood. The CDR3 reads CASTSAGTYNSPLHF. CDR3 in DNA: TGTGCCAGCACTTCGGCGGGCACCTATAATTCACCCCTCCACTTT.